Each of the 26 T cell receptor beta chains below was sequenced from the same sample in a study of blood T cell repertoires in COVID-19. Assay used: immunoSEQ multiplex PCR; TCRdb lists only in-frame clones, some missing. The data contain 35,000 to 40,000 clones, around 83% of them singletons. What was sequenced was peripheral blood. The receptors here all came from a human donor in a cohort sampled during active COVID-19.

The rearrangement uses TRBV18 and TRBJ1-6; 7 nucleotides align to TRBD1. Germline V gives CDR1 KGHSH, CDR2 LQKENI. The CDR3 contains 13 residues. V trimming: 5 bases; J trimming: 5 bases; junction bases outside the gene matches: 0. CDR3 sequence (DNA): TGTGCCAGCTCAACAGGGGATAATTCACCCCTCCACTTT. Its translation: CASSTGDNSPLHF. Based on the CDR3 plus reference TRBV18 and TRBJ1-6, the full variable domain is NAGVMQNPRHLVRRRGQEARLRCSPMKGHSHVYWYRQLPEEGLKFMVYLQKENIIDESGMPKERFSAEFPKEGPSILRIQQVVRGDSAAYFCASSTGDNSPLHFGNGTRLTVT.

This chain uses TRBV28 with TRBJ1-1, with TRBD1 as a possible D gene (5 bases). Germline V gene lookup returns CDR1 MDHEN and CDR2 SYDVKM. CDR3 length: 14 residues. V was shortened by 7 bases and J by 1 base, with 13 bases between the two germline ends. Written as DNA, the CDR3 is TGTGCCAGCATTACATGGGGGGGGAACACTGAAGCTTTCTTT. It translates to CASITWGGNTEAFF.

The chain employs TRBV11-2 and TRBJ2-5; 8 nucleotides line up with TRBD1. Germline CDR1 reads SGHAT; CDR2 reads FQNNGV. V shed 2 bases, J shed 4 bases, and the junction held 6 bases outside the gene matches. The CDR3 covers 15 residues. CDR3 coding DNA: TGTGCCAGCAGCTTACACGACAGGGGTGGAGAGACCCAGTACTTC. It encodes CASSLHDRGGETQYF.

The chain combines TRBV11-2 with TRBJ1-6; TRBD1 aligns across 10 bases. Germline V gene lookup returns CDR1 SGHAT and CDR2 FQNNGV. V lost 4 bases to trimming and J lost 7 bases; unmatched junction nucleotides: 7. The length of the CDR3 is 16 residues. The CDR3 region has the DNA TGTGCCAGCAGCTCTCCTGGGACAGGGGCAAATTCACCCCTCCACTTT. Translation gives CASSSPGTGANSPLHF.

The J gene is TRBJ1-5, the V gene TRBV5-7, with TRBD1 matching over 7 bases. TRBV5-7 is labeled an ORF, and its function is uncertain. V was pared by 2 bases and J by 12 bases, with 2 bases of the junction left unmatched. This CDR3 is built from 11 residues. CDR3 sequence: CASSFGQDQHF. CDR3 sequence (DNA): TGTGCCAGCAGCTTTGGACAGGACCAGCATTTT.

This clone was recorded once. This chain uses TRBV5-1 with TRBJ2-5; D is perhaps TRBD2 (7 bases). In germline, CDR1 is SGHRS, CDR2 YFSETQ. The CDR3 is 14 residues long. Deletions cut 0 bases from V and 5 bases from J, with 11 bases between. The DNA of the CDR3 is TGCGCCAGCAGCTTGGAAGGGGGGGCGGAGACCCAGTACTTC. Protein product: CASSLEGGAETQYF.

This clone is a singleton in its sample. V gene TRBV6-5 combines with J gene TRBJ2-2; unclear D gene. Looked up from germline, CDR1 is MNHEY and CDR2 is SVGAGI. Trimming shortened V by 8 bases and J by 6 bases, and 13 bases separated the two germline ends. This CDR3 region has 13 residues. Written as DNA, the CDR3 is TGTGCCAGCGGGTCAGGCTTGGCCGGGGAGCTGTTTTTT. Translated: CASGSGLAGELFF.

V and J are TRBV5-1 and TRBJ1-2, with 8 bases matching TRBD1. Unmatched junction bases numbered 5, after V lost 0 bases and J lost 4 bases. Germline lookup yields CDR1 SGHRS and CDR2 YFSETQ. The CDR3 is made up of 15 amino acids. The CDR3, as DNA: TGCGCCAGCAGCTTGGAGACAGGGGAATCCTATGGCTACACCTTC. Its protein is CASSLETGESYGYTF.

Here the CDR3 DNA reads TGCGCCAGCAGCTCAGGGGCCTCGGGCACAGATACGCAGTATTTT. It codes for CASSSGASGTDTQYF. The V call is TRBV5-1, the J call TRBJ2-3, with TRBD1 as a possible D gene (6 bases). V dropped 3 bases and J dropped 1 base, with 12 bases sitting between them. Germline-derived CDR1 and CDR2 are SGHRS and YFSETQ. The CDR3 totals 15 residues.

This clone is a singleton in its sample. This chain links TRBV12-3 or TRBV12-4 with TRBJ1-2, with 10 bases matching TRBD1. With 6 bases clipped from V and 9 bases from J, the junction kept 7 bases outside the gene matches. The CDR3 contains 13 residues. CDR3 bases: TGTGCCAGCAGCTCGACAGGGGGCGGGAGCTACACCTTC. Translation gives CASSSTGGGSYTF.

DNA of the CDR3: TGTGCCAGCAGCGTATCGCGGGGCCAAGAGACCCAGTACTTC. Translation: CASSVSRGQETQYF. This sequence joins TRBV9 and TRBJ2-5; perhaps TRBD2 as D (6 bases). The CDR3 runs 14 residues. Germline V gene data show CDR1 as SGDLS and CDR2 as YYNGEE. The V end lost 1 base, the J end lost 1 base, and 8 bases lay between the germline ends.

The chain has TRBV2 and TRBJ1-5; 10 nucleotides agree with TRBD1. Trimming removed 4 bases from V and 0 bases from J; junction bases left unmatched: 3. The CDR3 spans 16 residues. Germline V CDR1 and CDR2: SNHLY, FYNNEI. CDR3 loop: CASSGGQGYSNQPQHF. CDR3 DNA sequence: TGTGCCAGCAGTGGGGGACAGGGGTATAGCAATCAGCCCCAGCATTTT. Combining the CDR3 with reference TRBV2 and TRBJ1-5 gives the whole variable domain EPEVTQTPSHQVTQMGQEVILRCVPISNHLYFYWYRQILGQKVEFLVSFYNNEISEKSEIFDDQFSVERPDGSNFTLKIRSTKLEDSAMYFCASSGGQGYSNQPQHFGDGTRLSIL.

The J gene is TRBJ2-2, the V gene TRBV19, with D tentatively TRBD1 (6 bases). CDR3 length: 16 residues. V was cut by 3 bases and J by 0 bases, with 11 bases left in between. Germline V gene data show CDR1 as LNHDA and CDR2 as SQIVND (reference sequence). This CDR3 reads CASSMRGTTNTGELFF. CDR3 nucleotide sequence: TGTGCCAGTAGTATGAGGGGGACAACGAACACCGGGGAGCTGTTTTTT.

J is TRBJ1-5 and V is TRBV6-5; 7 bases fit TRBD1. CDR1 and CDR2 (germline): MNHEY, SVGAGI. This CDR3 has 15 residues. J lost 7 bases, V lost 6 bases, and 12 bases had no gene match. CDR3 bases: TGTGCCAGCAGCACCGGGACAGCCCTCGGGCAGCCCCAGCATTTT. It encodes CASSTGTALGQPQHF.

The chain employs TRBV5-4 and TRBJ2-7; D gene ambiguous. The CDR3 is 14 residues long. CDR1 and CDR2 (germline): SGHNT, YYREEE (reference sequence). The V gene lost 4 bases and the J gene lost 0 bases, with 11 bases spanning the gap. CDR3 sequence (DNA): TGTGCCAGCAGCGTCGACTGGAGCTCCTACGAGCAGTACTTC. Translating it yields CASSVDWSSYEQYF.

The chain joins TRBV5-1 to TRBJ2-2; TRBD1 matches 7 bases. The germline CDR1 and CDR2 sequences are SGHRS and YFSETQ. V dropped 4 bases and J dropped 2; count of bases not matched to a gene: 5. The CDR3 is 15 amino acids. This CDR3 is CASSPRTGNTGELFF. In nucleotides, the CDR3 is TGCGCCAGCAGCCCGCGGACAGGAAACACCGGGGAGCTGTTTTTT. Full variable domain (missing parts from reference TRBV5-1 and TRBJ2-2): KAGVTQTPRYLIKTRGQQVTLSCSPISGHRSVSWYQQTPGQGLQFLFEYFSETQRNKGNFPGRFSGRQFSNSRSEMNVSTLELGDSALYLCASSPRTGNTGELFFGEGSRLTVL.

As regards this clone: At one boundary the junction diverges from the germline segment, which might be a read error. For the CDR3, the DNA is TGTGCCAGCAGTGAGGACAGGGCAGCCTCCCACGAGCAGTACTTC. The encoded protein is CASSEDRAASHEQYF. The chain has TRBV6-2 or TRBV6-3 and TRBJ2-7; 8 bases line up with TRBD1. Germline V lookup: CDR1 MNHEY, CDR2 SVGEGT. The CDR3 covers 15 residues.

The chain uses TRBV11-2 and TRBJ2-5, with 9 bases that match TRBD2. CDR3 size: 15 residues. Germline V gene lookup returns CDR1 SGHAT and CDR2 FQNNGV. The V segment lost 0 bases and the J segment 2 bases; nucleotides outside the gene matches: 1. CDR3 in amino acids: CASSLESGGQETQYF. DNA for the CDR3: TGTGCCAGCAGCTTAGAGAGCGGGGGGCAAGAGACCCAGTACTTC.

The chain carries TRBV18 and TRBJ1-2; D may be TRBD1 (6 bases). This CDR3 is built from 13 residues. V was cut by 8 bases and J by 0 bases, with 10 bases left in between. Germline values: CDR1 KGHSH, CDR2 LQKENI. The CDR3 DNA is TGTGCCAGCCCGGACAGCGCTAACTATGGCTACACCTTC. Amino acids: CASPDSANYGYTF.

This clone was counted a single time. The V gene is TRBV5-1, the J gene TRBJ1-1; D call uncertain. The V end was cut by 4 bases, the J end by 4 bases, with 8 bases between. Germline V gene data show CDR1 as SGHRS and CDR2 as YFSETQ. The CDR3 runs 12 residues. This CDR3 reads CASSPSGTEAFF. The DNA of the CDR3 is TGCGCCAGCAGCCCTAGTGGCACTGAAGCTTTCTTT.

This clone was found a few times. The V gene is TRBV6-1, the J gene TRBJ1-2; 9 bases line up with TRBD1. The CDR3 spans 14 residues. Germline trimming cut 5 bases from V and 4 bases from J; bases unmatched to any gene: 5. Germline CDR1 reads MNHNS; CDR2 reads SASEGT. The CDR3, as DNA: TGTGCCAGCAGTACGACAGGGGGTAGCTATGGCTACACCTTC. Translated: CASSTTGGSYGYTF.

Only a few counts were recorded for this clone. CDR3 region: CASSLSVGAYEQYF. The CDR3 DNA reads as TGTGCCAGCAGCTTAAGCGTCGGGGCCTACGAGCAGTACTTC. The chain is built from TRBV7-2 and TRBJ2-7, with D tentatively TRBD2 (5 bases). Germline assignment: CDR1 SGHTA and CDR2 FQGNSA. There are 14 residues in the CDR3. Trimming took 2 bases from V and 2 from J, leaving 10 bases between them.

J is TRBJ2-2 and V is TRBV18; 8 bases line up with TRBD1. The V and J ends lost 6 bases and 1 base, in that order; junction bases with no gene match: 7. The CDR3 loop spans 16 amino acids. Germline loops: CDR1 KGHSH, CDR2 LQKENI. The CDR3 bases are TGTGCCAGCTCCCAAACCGGGACAGGGAACACCGGGGAGCTGTTTTTT. Its protein is CASSQTGTGNTGELFF.

This chain connects TRBV7-3 to TRBJ2-2; D unresolved. The germline gives CDR1 SGHTA, CDR2 FQGTGA. Trimming removed 2 bases at V and 2 bases at J, with 9 bases between. The CDR3 contains 15 residues. The CDR3 bases are TGTGCCAGCAGCTTAGTGGCAGGAAACACCGGGGAGCTGTTTTTT. This codes for CASSLVAGNTGELFF.

The chain recombines TRBV7-8 with TRBJ2-1, with a tentative D call TRBD2 (6 bases). The ends were cut back, 5 bases at V and 10 bases at J, with 18 bases in the middle. Germline-derived CDR1 and CDR2 are SGHVS and FQNEAQ. The CDR3 consists of 14 residues. This CDR3 reads CASSLGTLSEEQFF. The DNA for the CDR3 is TGTGCCAGCAGCCTCGGGACTCTTAGCGAGGAGCAGTTCTTC.

The gene calls are TRBV18 and TRBJ2-7; TRBD1 aligns across 10 bases. CDR3 size: 16 residues. Germline assignment: CDR1 KGHSH and CDR2 LQKENI. The J segment lost 4 bases and the V segment lost 0 bases, leaving 6 bases of the junction unmatched. In DNA, the CDR3 is TGTGCCAGCTCACCACCCGGGACAGGGGCCCTATACGAGCAGTACTTC. Protein: CASSPPGTGALYEQYF.